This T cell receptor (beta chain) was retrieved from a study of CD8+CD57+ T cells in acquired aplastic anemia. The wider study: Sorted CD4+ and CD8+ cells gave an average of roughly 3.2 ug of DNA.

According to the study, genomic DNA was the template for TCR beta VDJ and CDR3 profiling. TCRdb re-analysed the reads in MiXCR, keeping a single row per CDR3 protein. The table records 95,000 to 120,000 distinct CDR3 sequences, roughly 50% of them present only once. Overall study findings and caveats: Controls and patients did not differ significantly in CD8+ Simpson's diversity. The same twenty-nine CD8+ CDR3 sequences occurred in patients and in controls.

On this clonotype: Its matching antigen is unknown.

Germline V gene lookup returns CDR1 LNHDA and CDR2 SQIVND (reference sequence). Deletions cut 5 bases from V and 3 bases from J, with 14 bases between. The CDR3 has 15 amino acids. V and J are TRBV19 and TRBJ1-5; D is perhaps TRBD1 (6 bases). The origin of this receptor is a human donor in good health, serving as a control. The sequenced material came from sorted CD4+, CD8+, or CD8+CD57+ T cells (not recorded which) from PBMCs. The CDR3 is CASSWGQGTNQPQHF. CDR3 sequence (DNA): TGTGCCAGTAGTTGGGGGCAGGGTACCAATCAGCCCCAGCATTTT.